A single sample is the source of the 29 T cell receptor beta chains below, sequenced in a study of PD-1 blockade in classical Hodgkin lymphoma. Libraries were prepared by immunoSEQ multiplex PCR; TCRdb keeps only in-frame clonotypes and omits some of them. The sample shows 100,000 or so clones, 90% of them seen only once. The sample's time point: cycle 4 day 1 (C4D1), after six to seven weeks of nivolumab. All trial patients relapsed after autologous stem cell transplantation. This specimen consisted of peripheral blood mononuclear cells (PBMCs), obtained before the fourth cycle of nivolumab. These receptors were collected from a human donor with classical Hodgkin lymphoma.

This clone has a handful of counts. The V call is TRBV6-5, the J call TRBJ1-4; D unresolved. CDR3 length: 15 residues. Trimming stripped 8 bases from V and 1 base from J, with 14 bases between. CDR1 and CDR2 from the germline V gene are MNHEY and SVGAGI. Here the CDR3 DNA reads TGTGCCAGCTTGAGATTCATTGGAACTAATGAAAAACTGTTTTTT. It specifies CASLRFIGTNEKLFF.

The J gene is TRBJ2-7, the V gene TRBV13; D perhaps matches TRBD2 (5 bases). This CDR3 region has 13 residues. The germline V and J ends were trimmed by 1 base and 7 bases, with 11 bases remaining between them. Germline V lookup: CDR1 PRHDT, CDR2 FYEKMQ (reference sequence). CDR3 loop: CASSLAFRGEQYF. CDR3 in DNA: TGTGCCAGCAGCTTAGCCTTCCGGGGTGAGCAGTACTTC.

V usage is TRBV2 and J usage is TRBJ1-2; D unclear. Trimming removed 3 bases at V and 4 bases at J, with 6 bases between. The CDR3 runs to 12 residues. The germline V gene has CDR1 SNHLY and CDR2 FYNNEI. The CDR3 DNA reads TGTGCCAGCAGTGAGTGGACCTATGGCTACACCTTC. Amino acids: CASSEWTYGYTF. Based on the CDR3 plus reference TRBV2 and TRBJ1-2, the full variable domain is EPEVTQTPSHQVTQMGQEVILRCVPISNHLYFYWYRQILGQKVEFLVSFYNNEISEKSEIFDDQFSVERPDGSNFTLKIRSTKLEDSAMYFCASSEWTYGYTFGSGTRLTVV.

This rearrangement joins TRBV15 to TRBJ2-1; no clear D gene. Germline-derived CDR1 and CDR2 are LNHNV and YYDKDF (reference sequence). The CDR3 consists of 17 residues. V was cut by 1 base and J by 3 bases, with 16 bases left in between. The CDR3 DNA follows: TGTGCCACCAGCAGAGGCAATTGGGGAATCGACTACAATGAGCAGTTCTTC. It encodes CATSRGNWGIDYNEQFF.

This clone was detected only a few times. This chain's CDR3 is CASSLQGVITYEQYF. The CDR3 DNA is TGTGCCAGCAGCCTCCAGGGGGTTATAACCTACGAGCAGTACTTC. The chain has TRBV7-8 and TRBJ2-7; TRBD1 aligns across 7 bases. In germline, CDR1 is SGHVS, CDR2 FQNEAQ. There are 15 residues in the CDR3. The V segment lost 5 bases and the J segment 2 bases; nucleotides outside the gene matches: 9.

This clone was observed a few times. The chain combines TRBV11-3 with TRBJ1-4; D not resolved. This CDR3 region has 13 residues. V dropped 5 bases and J dropped 7 bases, with 11 bases sitting between them. Germline V gene lookup returns CDR1 SGHNT and CDR2 YENEEA. CDR3 loop: CASSPGPGEKLFF. The CDR3 region has the DNA TGTGCCAGCAGCCCCGGGCCGGGTGAAAAACTGTTTTTT. The variable domain in full, completed from reference TRBV11-3 and TRBJ1-4, reads EAGVVQSPRYKIIEKKQPVAFWCNPISGHNTLYWYLQNLGQGPELLIRYENEEAVDDSQLPKDRFSAERLKGVDSTLKIQPAELGDSAVYLCASSPGPGEKLFFGSGTQLSVL.

This CDR3 is CASSEARGKIDTQYF. The DNA for the CDR3 is TGTGCCAGCAGTGAAGCGCGGGGGAAGATAGATACGCAGTATTTT. This chain joins TRBV2 and TRBJ2-3; 7 bases agree with TRBD2. This CDR3 has 15 amino acids. CDR1 is SNHLY and CDR2 is FYNNEI in the germline V gene. With V trimmed by 0 bases and J by 5 bases, 5 bases remained unmatched. The full variable domain, in which reference TRBV2 and TRBJ2-3 provide the parts outside the CDR3, is EPEVTQTPSHQVTQMGQEVILRCVPISNHLYFYWYRQILGQKVEFLVSFYNNEISEKSEIFDDQFSVERPDGSNFTLKIRSTKLEDSAMYFCASSEARGKIDTQYFGPGTRLTVL.

The chain links TRBV19 to TRBJ1-2; D is unresolved. Germline V gives CDR1 LNHDA, CDR2 SQIVND (reference sequence). The CDR3 runs 11 residues. V lost 2 bases and J 7 bases, leaving 5 bases between the germline ends. The CDR3 coding sequence is TGTGCCAGTAGTATACCGGGTGGCTACACCTTC. Its protein is CASSIPGGYTF. Filled out from reference TRBV19 and TRBJ1-2, the complete variable domain reads DGGITQSPKYLFRKEGQNVTLSCEQNLNHDAMYWYRQDPGQGLRLIYYSQIVNDFQKGDIAEGYSVSREKKESFPLTVTSAQKNPTAFYLCASSIPGGYTFGSGTRLTVV.

The gene calls are TRBV7-3 and TRBJ2-1; D might be TRBD2 (5 bases). Germline CDR1 SGHTA, CDR2 FQGTGA. Trimming shortened V by 3 bases and J by 0 bases, and 9 bases separated the two germline ends. The CDR3 is made up of 15 amino acids. This chain's CDR3 is CASSFMGSSYNEQFF. CDR3 in DNA: TGTGCCAGCAGCTTTATGGGGAGCTCCTACAATGAGCAGTTCTTC.

V usage is TRBV30 and J usage is TRBJ1-3, with 8 bases fitting TRBD1. Germline CDR1 reads GTSNPN; CDR2 reads SVGIG (reference sequence). The trim removed 7 bases at V and 0 bases at J, leaving 2 bases unmatched. This CDR3 region has 13 residues. The CDR3 bases are TGTGCCTCCGACAGGGGCTCTGGAAACACCATATATTTT. This sequence encodes CASDRGSGNTIYF.

This clone has only a few counts. This chain joins TRBV6-1 and TRBJ2-3, with 8 bases aligning to TRBD2. This CDR3 spans 15 amino acids. Germline lookup yields CDR1 MNHNS and CDR2 SASEGT. The trim removed 3 bases at V and 6 bases at J, leaving 8 bases unmatched. CDR3 bases: TGTGCCAGCAGTGATCTGCGGGGGGCCGGGGATACGCAGTATTTT. Translation: CASSDLRGAGDTQYF.

Remarks on this clone: A junction end diverges from the germline sequence, so it may reflect a read error. This chain uses TRBV28 with TRBJ1-2; TRBD1 is a possible D gene (5 bases). The germline CDR1 and CDR2 sequences are MDHEN and SYDVKM. The CDR3 is 16 amino acids. DNA for the CDR3: TGTGCCGGCAGCACCCCCCGTGGCAGGGATAACTATGGCTACACCTTC. Translated, it gives CAGSTPRGRDNYGYTF.

The rearrangement uses TRBV9 and TRBJ2-7; D possibly corresponds to TRBD2 (5 bases). CDR1 is SGDLS, CDR2 YYNGEE, per germline. The V gene lost 4 bases and the J gene lost 4 bases, with 15 bases spanning the gap. The CDR3 is 14 residues long. DNA for the CDR3: TGTGCCAGCAGCCCCGGCGGGTCCGGGTACGAGCAGTACTTC. It codes for CASSPGGSGYEQYF.

The chain uses TRBV11-2 and TRBJ2-7; TRBD1 or TRBD2 may be the D gene (7 bases each). Germline values: CDR1 SGHAT, CDR2 FQNNGV. The CDR3 runs 17 residues. Trimming pared 5 bases from V and 3 bases from J, leaving 23 bases between. The CDR3 spells CASSAGTAVERGYEQYF. The CDR3 bases are TGTGCCAGCAGCGCCGGGACAGCCGTAGAGCGGGGCTACGAGCAGTACTTC.

The chain couples TRBV6-1 to TRBJ2-3; either TRBD1 or TRBD2 may fit D (6 bases each). This CDR3 is built from 17 residues. CDR1 is MNHNS and CDR2 is SASEGT in the germline V gene. Deletions cut 0 bases from V and 4 bases from J, with 17 bases between. The CDR3 reads CASSEAGGGKRSDTQYF. The CDR3 nucleotides are TGTGCCAGCAGTGAAGCGGGGGGCGGGAAGAGGTCAGATACGCAGTATTTT.

The genes are TRBV9 and TRBJ2-5; the match to TRBD1 covers 10 bases. This CDR3 has 17 residues. CDR1 and CDR2 (germline): SGDLS, YYNGEE. With 4 bases clipped from V and 5 bases from J, the junction kept 14 bases outside the gene matches. This CDR3 is CASSPGTGAVIMETQYF. CDR3 coding DNA: TGTGCCAGCAGCCCAGGGACAGGGGCCGTCATTATGGAGACCCAGTACTTC.

The chain combines TRBV7-3 with TRBJ2-1; D uncertain. CDR1 and CDR2 (germline): SGHTA, FQGTGA. V lost 2 bases, J lost 4 bases, and 3 bases lay in between. There are 12 residues in the CDR3. As DNA, the CDR3 is TGTGCCAGCAGCTTAGGATACAATGAGCAGTTCTTC. It encodes CASSLGYNEQFF.

This chain joins TRBV7-9 and TRBJ1-2, with D unresolved. This CDR3 region has 14 residues. V was pared by 1 base and J by 4 bases, with 10 bases between. CDR1 and CDR2 (germline): SEHNR, FQNEAQ (reference sequence). The chain's CDR3 is CASSLVVGGYGYTF. The CDR3 DNA is TGTGCCAGCAGCTTAGTCGTCGGAGGCTATGGCTACACCTTC.

The chain is built from TRBV9 and TRBJ2-1, with 13 bases lining up with TRBD2. The CDR3 loop spans 16 amino acids. Germline-derived CDR1 and CDR2 are SGDLS and YYNGEE. J was trimmed by 9 bases and V by 1 base; bases with no gene match: 7. The CDR3 nucleotides read TGTGCCAGCAGCGTACAAACTAGCGGGGGGGCCGGTGAGCAGTTCTTC. This encodes CASSVQTSGGAGEQFF.

V and J are TRBV5-1 and TRBJ2-3, with TRBD1 matching 7 bases. The CDR3 is 15 residues long. Germline V CDR1 and CDR2: SGHRS, YFSETQ. V lost 6 bases to trimming and J lost 3 bases; unmatched junction nucleotides: 10. In nucleotides, the CDR3 is TGCGCCAGCAAGTCCCCAGGGGGATATACAGATACGCAGTATTTT. As protein: CASKSPGGYTDTQYF.

V is TRBV7-9 and J is TRBJ2-3; no clear D. Looked up from germline, CDR1 is SEHNR and CDR2 is FQNEAQ (reference sequence). V was clipped by 5 bases and J by 4 bases, with 7 bases between them. The CDR3 runs 12 residues. For the CDR3, the DNA is TGTGCCAGCAGCCTAGATCCAGATACGCAGTATTTT. Amino acid sequence: CASSLDPDTQYF.

The V call is TRBV9, the J call TRBJ2-7; possible D gene TRBD1, 5 bases. Germline V gives CDR1 SGDLS, CDR2 YYNGEE. The CDR3 runs to 14 residues. With 0 bases removed from V and 3 bases from J, the gap between germline ends came to 10 bases. CDR3 nucleotides: TGTGCCAGCAGCGTAGCTGCCAGGGACTACGAGCAGTACTTC. As protein: CASSVAARDYEQYF.

This sequence joins TRBV30 and TRBJ1-1; D ambiguous. The germline V and J ends were trimmed by 5 bases and 10 bases, with 23 bases remaining between them. The CDR3 is 14 residues long. The germline V gene encodes CDR1 GTSNPN and CDR2 SVGIG (reference sequence). CDR3 nucleotide sequence: TGTGCCTGGCGACCAATAGGAGAGTTCACCACAGCTTTCTTT. This gives the protein CAWRPIGEFTTAFF.

This clone was seen only once. The V call is TRBV18, the J call TRBJ1-2; D may be TRBD1 (5 bases). CDR3 length equals 18 residues. CDR1 is KGHSH and CDR2 is LQKENI in the germline V gene. V shed 3 bases and J shed 0 bases, with 20 bases lying between them. The DNA of the CDR3 is TGTGCCAGCTCACCGAAAGGAAGACAGAGAATACCTAACTATGGCTACACCTTC. Translating it yields CASSPKGRQRIPNYGYTF.

J is TRBJ2-3 and V is TRBV6-1, with 12 bases matching TRBD2. The CDR3 runs 15 residues. V was clipped by 4 bases and J by 1 base; unmatched bases: 0. Germline-derived CDR1 and CDR2 are MNHNS and SASEGT. CDR3 loop: CASSGLAGGTDTQYF. The DNA of the CDR3 is TGTGCCAGCAGTGGACTAGCGGGGGGCACAGATACGCAGTATTTT.

V usage is TRBV11-2 and J usage is TRBJ2-7; no reliable D call. CDR1 and CDR2 (germline): SGHAT, FQNNGV. CDR3 length: 15 amino acids. Trimming cost V 5 bases and J 0 bases, with 14 bases left between them. The CDR3 nucleotides are TGTGCCAGCAGCCGCAGTGGAGCAATCTCCTACGAGCAGTACTTC. Translating it yields CASSRSGAISYEQYF.

V gene TRBV7-3 combines with J gene TRBJ2-1; D gene uncertain. The germline gives CDR1 SGHTA, CDR2 FQGTGA. This CDR3 spans 14 amino acids. V was trimmed by 2 bases and J by 8 bases, leaving 13 bases between them. The CDR3 spells CASSLAARVDEQFF. Here the CDR3 DNA reads TGTGCCAGCAGCTTAGCCGCTAGGGTTGATGAGCAGTTCTTC.

By share, this clone ranks as medium-sized (0.01 to 0.1%). V gene TRBV15 combines with J gene TRBJ1-2, with D hard to call. The CDR3 is made up of 12 amino acids. V shed 0 bases and J shed 6 bases, with 5 bases lying between them. The germline gives CDR1 LNHNV, CDR2 YYDKDF (reference sequence). The DNA of the CDR3 is TGTGCCACCAGCAGAGAGGACGATGGCTACACCTTC. This codes for CATSREDDGYTF.

The chain carries TRBV12-5 and TRBJ1-2, with D uncertain. This CDR3 is 15 amino acids long. V was pared by 2 bases and J by 5 bases, with 15 bases between. Germline V lookup: CDR1 LGHNT, CDR2 FRNRAP. CDR3 sequence: CASGLSPREHYGYTF. CDR3 DNA sequence: TGTGCTAGTGGTTTGTCTCCTCGGGAGCATTATGGCTACACCTTC.